These 22 T cell receptor beta chains originate from one sample sequenced in a study of blood T cell repertoires in COVID-19. Clones were sequenced by immunoSEQ multiplex PCR, and TCRdb holds only the in-frame ones, with some missing. The sample has some 190,000 clones, more than 75% seen once. Sample: PBMCs or T cells enriched from blood (not recorded which). Receptors were obtained from a woman in her forties or fifties with acute COVID-19.

V and J are TRBV12-2 and TRBJ1-2; TRBD1, the D gene given by the table, was not confirmed from the DNA. TRBV12-2 is noted as a pseudogene. The CDR3 loop spans 10 amino acids. The DNA of the CDR3 is TGTGCAAGGTGGCCCCGCGGCTACACCTTC. Its translation: CARWPRGYTF.

At least ten counts were recorded for this clone. CDR3 in amino acids: CASSPSVGTGYGYTF. CDR3 DNA: TGTGCCAGCAGCCCCTCGGTGGGGACAGGCTATGGCTACACCTTC. The rearrangement joins TRBV5-5 to TRBJ1-2; TRBD1 matches 8 bases. This CDR3 has 15 residues. CDR1 and CDR2 (germline): SGHKS, YYEKEE (reference sequence). Trimming at V came to 4 bases and at J to 4 bases, leaving 9 bases not matched to a gene.

The chain employs TRBV5-6 and TRBJ2-2; maybe TRBD2 (6 bases). V lost 3 bases, J lost 1 base, and 13 bases lay in between. The CDR3 is made up of 16 amino acids. Germline-derived CDR1 and CDR2 are SGHDT and YYEEEE. The CDR3 protein is CASSSWMEGNTGELFF. CDR3 sequence (DNA): TGTGCCAGCAGCTCTTGGATGGAGGGGAACACCGGGGAGCTGTTTTTT. The full variable domain, completed using reference TRBV5-6 and TRBJ2-2, is DAGVTQSPTHLIKTRGQQVTLRCSPKSGHDTVSWYQQALGQGPQFIFQYYEEEERQRGNFPDRFSGHQFPNYSSELNVNALLLGDSALYLCASSSWMEGNTGELFFGEGSRLTVL.

The rearrangement uses TRBV29-1 and TRBJ2-1; D ambiguous. V gave up 8 bases and J gave up 3 bases, with 11 bases separating them. This CDR3 comprises 12 residues. Per germline, CDR1 SQVTM and CDR2 ANQGSEA. CDR3 amino acids: CSTEVDYNEQFF. As DNA, the CDR3 is TGCAGCACTGAGGTTGACTACAATGAGCAGTTCTTC.

The chain combines TRBV5-8 with TRBJ1-1; D unclear. CDR3 length: 15 amino acids. Germline V gene lookup returns CDR1 SGHTS and CDR2 YDEGEE. Trimming stripped 1 base from V and 0 bases from J, with 10 bases between. In nucleotides, the CDR3 is TGTGCCAGCAGCTTGTCCGAATACATGAACACTGAAGCTTTCTTT. It yields the protein CASSLSEYMNTEAFF.

The V and J genes are TRBV5-1 and TRBJ2-5, with TRBD1 matching over 10 bases. J gave up 6 bases and V 0 bases, and 5 bases lay outside the gene matches. CDR1 SGHRS and CDR2 YFSETQ come from the germline V gene. The CDR3 is 15 amino acids. DNA of the CDR3: TGCGCCAGCAGCTTGGCAGGACAGGGGGGGCAGACCCAGTACTTC. Translated: CASSLAGQGGQTQYF.

The chain carries TRBV9 and TRBJ2-1, with TRBD1 identical over 7 bases. Germline V lookup: CDR1 SGDLS, CDR2 YYNGEE. CDR3 length equals 14 residues. V lost 3 bases to trimming and J lost 4 bases; unmatched junction nucleotides: 4. Here the CDR3 reads CASSAGTAYNEQFF. The CDR3 region has the DNA TGTGCCAGCAGCGCCGGGACAGCGTACAATGAGCAGTTCTTC.

V usage is TRBV7-9 and J usage is TRBJ1-2; 9 bases line up with TRBD1. V was pared by 1 base and J by 4 bases, with 4 bases of the junction left unmatched. Germline CDR1 and CDR2: SEHNR and FQNEAQ (reference sequence). This CDR3 is built from 15 residues. The CDR3 sequence is CASSLVSGQGYGYTF. In DNA, the CDR3 is TGTGCCAGCAGCTTAGTTTCGGGACAGGGCTATGGCTACACCTTC.

This clone has just one count. The rearrangement links TRBV7-2 to TRBJ1-1; 9 nucleotides agree with TRBD1. Germline V lookup: CDR1 SGHTA, CDR2 FQGNSA. The CDR3 spans 13 residues. V lost 5 bases, J lost 10 bases, and 8 bases stayed unmatched. The CDR3 sequence: CASSVGQGRGAFF. CDR3 coding DNA: TGTGCCAGCAGCGTGGGACAGGGACGAGGAGCTTTCTTT. The full variable domain, in which reference TRBV7-2 and TRBJ1-1 provide the parts outside the CDR3, is GAGVSQSPSNKVTEKGKDVELRCDPISGHTALYWYRQSLGQGLEFLIYFQGNSAPDKSGLPSDRFSAERTGGSVSTLTIQRTQQEDSAVYLCASSVGQGRGAFFGQGTRLTVV.

The chain recombines TRBV10-3 with TRBJ2-3; 14 bases are a match to TRBD2. The CDR3 runs 20 residues. Germline values: CDR1 ENHRY, CDR2 SYGVKD. Germline trimming cut 6 bases from V and 0 bases from J; bases unmatched to any gene: 14. The CDR3 sequence: CAISRGLAGGSRLSTDTQYF. The CDR3 region has the DNA TGTGCCATCAGCCGAGGACTAGCGGGGGGTTCCCGTCTTAGCACAGATACGCAGTATTTT.

This clone was picked up a small number of times. V is TRBV11-3 and J is TRBJ1-3, with D maybe TRBD1 (6 bases). From germline, CDR1 is SGHNT and CDR2 YENEEA. The CDR3 has 13 residues. Deletions cut 10 bases from V and 4 bases from J, with 14 bases between. CDR3: CATDYRVGNTIYF. The CDR3 DNA reads TGTGCCACCGACTACAGGGTAGGAAACACCATATATTTT.

This sequence joins TRBV28 and TRBJ1-2, with TRBD1 matching 8 bases. The CDR3 is 15 residues long. Germline-derived CDR1 and CDR2 are MDHEN and SYDVKM. The V gene end was trimmed by 2 bases and the J gene end by 8 bases; junction bases not matched to a gene: 10. CDR3 region: CASSLTAGGARGYTF. Written as DNA, the CDR3 is TGTGCCAGCAGTTTAACGGCAGGGGGCGCGAGGGGCTACACCTTC.

CDR3 DNA sequence: TGTGCCAGCAGGGCGGGGGCGCGAGCTTTCTTT. It yields the protein CASRAGARAFF. The rearrangement joins TRBV6-4 to TRBJ1-1, with a tentative D call TRBD1 (6 bases). V lost 6 bases, J lost 10 bases, and 12 bases lay in between. Germline V lookup: CDR1 MRHNA, CDR2 SNTAGT. There are 11 residues in the CDR3.

CDR3 sequence: CASSAGQRSEHF. CDR3 nucleotide sequence: TGTGCCAGCAGTGCGGGACAGCGGTCGGAGCATTTT. The rearrangement uses TRBV28 and TRBJ1-5; 7 nucleotides match TRBD1. Germline V gene sequence: CDR1 MDHEN, CDR2 SYDVKM. This CDR3 contains 12 residues. With 5 bases clipped from V and 14 bases from J, the junction kept 9 bases outside the gene matches.

The chain combines TRBV5-4 with TRBJ2-7; 10 nucleotides align to TRBD2. The junction had 4 bases not matched to a gene; V was cut back by 1 base and J by 6 bases. The CDR3 length is 14 residues. Germline V gene sequence: CDR1 SGHNT, CDR2 YYREEE (reference sequence). This CDR3 reads CASSLRAGGVEQYV. In DNA, the CDR3 is TGTGCCAGCAGCTTGCGAGCGGGGGGGGTCGAGCAGTACGTC.

V and J are TRBV5-5 and TRBJ2-3; possible D gene TRBD2, 6 bases. The V gene lost 5 bases and the J gene lost 2 bases, with 18 bases spanning the gap. The CDR3 is made up of 16 amino acids. The germline V gene has CDR1 SGHKS and CDR2 YYEKEE (reference sequence). CDR3 protein: CASSSVAAISTDTQYF. The CDR3 nucleotides read TGTGCCAGCAGTTCGGTAGCGGCCATTTCCACAGATACGCAGTATTTT.

The chain has TRBV4-2 and TRBJ2-1; 10 bases map to TRBD2. V shed 4 bases and J 0 bases; nucleotides not matched to a gene: 3. Germline assignment: CDR1 LGHNA and CDR2 YNFKEQ. The CDR3 is 16 residues long. The CDR3 region has the DNA TGTGCCAGCAGCCTACGACTAGCGGGCTCCTACAATGAGCAGTTCTTC. Translated, it gives CASSLRLAGSYNEQFF.

The rearrangement uses TRBV7-2 and TRBJ2-5; 9 bases line up with TRBD2. The V and J ends lost 2 bases and 1 base, in that order; junction bases with no gene match: 2. The CDR3 spans 15 residues. Germline V gene sequence: CDR1 SGHTA, CDR2 FQGNSA. The CDR3 sequence is CASSLFSGGQETQYF. CDR3 DNA sequence: TGTGCCAGCAGCTTATTTAGCGGGGGCCAAGAGACCCAGTACTTC.

This clone was seen a handful of times. The chain uses TRBV6-5 and TRBJ2-3; no reliable D call. Trimming took off 0 bases at V and 2 bases at J, with 12 bases between the two ends. The CDR3 has 16 residues. Germline V gene lookup returns CDR1 MNHEY and CDR2 SVGAGI. CDR3 sequence reads: CASSYSSTPPTDTQYF. CDR3 sequence (DNA): TGTGCCAGCAGTTACTCGAGTACCCCCCCCACAGATACGCAGTATTTT.

The V gene is TRBV19, the J gene TRBJ1-1, with 9 bases fitting TRBD1. This CDR3 is 16 amino acids long. CDR1 is LNHDA, CDR2 SQIVND, per germline (reference sequence). The junction had 14 bases not matched to a gene; V was cut back by 5 bases and J by 7 bases. CDR3 in DNA: TGTGCCAGTAGTGGATCACCGGGACAGGGAATGATTGAAGCTTTCTTT. The encoded protein is CASSGSPGQGMIEAFF.

This clone came up a few times. J is TRBJ1-4 and V is TRBV19, with D tentatively TRBD1 (6 bases). Germline values: CDR1 LNHDA, CDR2 SQIVND (reference sequence). There are 17 residues in the CDR3. V was cut by 5 bases and J by 0 bases, with 16 bases left in between. DNA of the CDR3: TGTGCCAGTAGTCCCCAAGGACAGTTCGCAACTAATGAAAAACTGTTTTTT. It is translated as CASSPQGQFATNEKLFF. The variable domain in full, with the rest retrieved from reference TRBV19 and TRBJ1-4, is DGGITQSPKYLFRKEGQNVTLSCEQNLNHDAMYWYRQDPGQGLRLIYYSQIVNDFQKGDIAEGYSVSREKKESFPLTVTSAQKNPTAFYLCASSPQGQFATNEKLFFGSGTQLSVL.

This clone was seen only a few times. V usage is TRBV7-2 and J usage is TRBJ1-6, with 7 positions matching TRBD1. CDR1 SGHTA and CDR2 FQGNSA come from the germline V gene. This CDR3 spans 14 amino acids. Unmatched junction bases numbered 7, after V lost 6 bases and J lost 8 bases. CDR3 residues: CASRPRQGDSPLHF. CDR3 nucleotides: TGTGCCAGCAGACCGAGACAGGGAGATTCACCCCTCCACTTT.